The present T cell receptor beta chain was sequenced within a study of T cell changes during pregnancy in multiple sclerosis. Libraries were prepared by immunoSEQ multiplex PCR; TCRdb keeps only in-frame clonotypes and omits some of them. The sample has tens of thousands of clones; 88% are singletons. The material was peripheral blood, obtained in the first trimester of pregnancy. This TCR was sampled from a female donor with multiple sclerosis, enrolled in a pregnancy study.

The CDR3 nucleotides read TGTGCTAGTAGCGGGGCCCTCCGGGAGACCCAGTACTTC. Translated, it gives CASSGALRETQYF. The rearrangement joins TRBV12-5 to TRBJ2-5, with 7 bases that match TRBD2. The junction had 8 bases not matched to a gene; V was cut back by 8 bases and J by 5 bases. Germline V gives CDR1 LGHNT, CDR2 FRNRAP. The CDR3 contains 13 residues.